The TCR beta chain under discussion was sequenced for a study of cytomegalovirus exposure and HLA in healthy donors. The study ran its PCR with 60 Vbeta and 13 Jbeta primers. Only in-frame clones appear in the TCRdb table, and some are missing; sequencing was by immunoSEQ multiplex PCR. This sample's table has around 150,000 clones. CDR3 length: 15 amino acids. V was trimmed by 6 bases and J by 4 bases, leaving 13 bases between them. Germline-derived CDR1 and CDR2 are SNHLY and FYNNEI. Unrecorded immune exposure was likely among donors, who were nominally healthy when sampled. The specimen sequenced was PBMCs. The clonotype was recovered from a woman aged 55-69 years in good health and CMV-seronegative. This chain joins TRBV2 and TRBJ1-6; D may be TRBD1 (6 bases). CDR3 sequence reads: CASSPTDSYNSPLHF. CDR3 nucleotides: TGTGCCAGCAGCCCTACGGACAGTTATAATTCACCCCTCCACTTT.